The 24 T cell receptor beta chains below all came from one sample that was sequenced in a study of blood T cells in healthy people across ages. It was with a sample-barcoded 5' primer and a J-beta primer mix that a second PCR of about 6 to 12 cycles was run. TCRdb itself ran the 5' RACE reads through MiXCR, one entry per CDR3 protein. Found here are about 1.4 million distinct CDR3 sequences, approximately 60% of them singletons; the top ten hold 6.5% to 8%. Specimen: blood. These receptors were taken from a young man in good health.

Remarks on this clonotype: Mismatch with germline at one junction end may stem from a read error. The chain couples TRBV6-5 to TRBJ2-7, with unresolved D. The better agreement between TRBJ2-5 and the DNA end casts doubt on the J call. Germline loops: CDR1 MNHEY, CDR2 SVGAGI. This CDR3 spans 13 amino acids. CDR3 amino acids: CASSLYDQETQYF. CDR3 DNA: TGTGCCAGCAGCCTTTACGACCAGGAGACCCAGTACTTC.

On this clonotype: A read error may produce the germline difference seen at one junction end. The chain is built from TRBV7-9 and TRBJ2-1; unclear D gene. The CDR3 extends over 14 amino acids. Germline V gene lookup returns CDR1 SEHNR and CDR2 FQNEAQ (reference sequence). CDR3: CASSREEVYNEQFF. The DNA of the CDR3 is TGTGCCAGCAGCCGAGAAGAAGTCTACAACGAGCAGTTCTTC.

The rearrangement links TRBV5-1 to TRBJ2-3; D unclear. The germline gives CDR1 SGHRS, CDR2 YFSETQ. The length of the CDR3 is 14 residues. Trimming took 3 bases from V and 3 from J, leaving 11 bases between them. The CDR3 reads CASSWPSNTDTQYF. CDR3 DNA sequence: TGCGCCAGCAGCTGGCCCAGCAATACAGATACGCAGTATTTT.

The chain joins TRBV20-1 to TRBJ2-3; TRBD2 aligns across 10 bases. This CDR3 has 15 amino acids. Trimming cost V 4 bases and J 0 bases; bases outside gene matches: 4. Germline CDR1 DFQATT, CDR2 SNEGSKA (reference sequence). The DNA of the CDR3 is TGCAGTGCTAAGAGCGGGAGGGGCAGCACAGATACGCAGTATTTT. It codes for CSAKSGRGSTDTQYF.

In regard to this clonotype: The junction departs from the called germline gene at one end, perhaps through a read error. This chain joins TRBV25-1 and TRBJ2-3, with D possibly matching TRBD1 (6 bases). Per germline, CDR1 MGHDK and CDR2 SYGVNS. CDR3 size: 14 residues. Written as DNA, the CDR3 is TGTGCCGGCAGTGTGGGGGCAAGCACAGATGCGCAGTATTTT. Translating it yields CAGSVGASTDAQYF.

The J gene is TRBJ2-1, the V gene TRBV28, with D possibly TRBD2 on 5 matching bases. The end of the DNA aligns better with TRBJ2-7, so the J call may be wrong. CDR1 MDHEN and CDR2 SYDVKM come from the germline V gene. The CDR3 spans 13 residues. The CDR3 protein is CASRKLEMNEQYF. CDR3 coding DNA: TGTGCCAGCAGGAAACTAGAAATGAACGAGCAGTACTTC.

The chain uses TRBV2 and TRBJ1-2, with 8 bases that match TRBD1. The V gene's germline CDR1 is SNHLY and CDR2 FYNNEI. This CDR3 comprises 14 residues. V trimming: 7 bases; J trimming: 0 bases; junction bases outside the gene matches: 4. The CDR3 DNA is TGTGCCAGCATCGGACAGGGTACTAACTATGGCTACACCTTC. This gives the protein CASIGQGTNYGYTF. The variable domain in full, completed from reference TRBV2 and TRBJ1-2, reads EPEVTQTPSHQVTQMGQEVILRCVPISNHLYFYWYRQILGQKVEFLVSFYNNEISEKSEIFDDQFSVERPDGSNFTLKIRSTKLEDSAMYFCASIGQGTNYGYTFGSGTRLTVV.

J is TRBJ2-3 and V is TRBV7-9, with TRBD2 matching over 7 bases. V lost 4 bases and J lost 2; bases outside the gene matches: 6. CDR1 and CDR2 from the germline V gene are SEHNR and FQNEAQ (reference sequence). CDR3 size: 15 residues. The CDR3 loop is CASSSSGGDTDTQYF. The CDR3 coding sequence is TGTGCCAGCAGCTCCTCGGGAGGTGACACAGATACGCAGTATTTT.

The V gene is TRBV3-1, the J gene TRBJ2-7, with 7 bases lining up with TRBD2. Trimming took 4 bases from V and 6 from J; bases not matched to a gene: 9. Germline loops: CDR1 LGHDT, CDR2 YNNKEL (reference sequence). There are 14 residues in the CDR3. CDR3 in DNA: TGTGCCAGCAGCCGGGACTACCAGGCACGCGAGCAGTACTTC. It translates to CASSRDYQAREQYF.

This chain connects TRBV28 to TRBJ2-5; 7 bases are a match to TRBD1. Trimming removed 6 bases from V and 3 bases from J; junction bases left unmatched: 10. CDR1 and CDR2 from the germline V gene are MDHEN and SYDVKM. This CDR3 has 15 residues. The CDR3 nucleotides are TGTGCCAGCAGCTCTACAGGGGTTATGGAAGAGACCCAGTACTTC. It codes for CASSSTGVMEETQYF.

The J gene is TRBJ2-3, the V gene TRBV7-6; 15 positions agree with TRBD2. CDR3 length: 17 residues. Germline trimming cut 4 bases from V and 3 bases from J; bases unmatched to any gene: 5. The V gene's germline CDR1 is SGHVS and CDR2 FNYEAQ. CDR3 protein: CASSSGTSGRSTDTQYF. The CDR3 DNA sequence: TGTGCCAGCAGCTCGGGGACTAGCGGGAGGTCTACAGATACGCAGTATTTT. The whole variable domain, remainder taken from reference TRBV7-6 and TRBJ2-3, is GAGVSQSPRYKVTKRGQDVALRCDPISGHVSLYWYRQALGQGPEFLTYFNYEAQQDKSGLPNDRFSAERPEGSISTLTIQRTEQRDSAMYRCASSSGTSGRSTDTQYFGPGTRLTVL.

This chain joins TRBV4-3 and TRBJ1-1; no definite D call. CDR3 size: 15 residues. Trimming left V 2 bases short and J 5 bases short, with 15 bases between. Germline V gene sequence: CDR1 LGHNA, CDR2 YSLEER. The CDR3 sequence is CASSQKIQGGTEAFF. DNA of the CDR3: TGCGCCAGCAGCCAAAAGATACAAGGAGGAACTGAAGCTTTCTTT.

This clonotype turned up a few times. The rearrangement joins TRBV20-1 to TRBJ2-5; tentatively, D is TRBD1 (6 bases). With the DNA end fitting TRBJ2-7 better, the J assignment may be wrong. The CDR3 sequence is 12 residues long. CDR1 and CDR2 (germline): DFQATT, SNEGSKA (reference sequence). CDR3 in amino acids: CSAPKIRGEQYF. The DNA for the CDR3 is TGCAGTGCCCCGAAAATCAGGGGCGAGCAGTACTTC.

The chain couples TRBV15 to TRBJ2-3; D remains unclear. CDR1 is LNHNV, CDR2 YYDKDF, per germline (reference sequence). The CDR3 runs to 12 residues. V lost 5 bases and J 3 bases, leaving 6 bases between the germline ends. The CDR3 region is CATSLNTDTQYF. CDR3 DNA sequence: TGTGCCACCAGCCTAAATACAGATACGCAGTATTTT.

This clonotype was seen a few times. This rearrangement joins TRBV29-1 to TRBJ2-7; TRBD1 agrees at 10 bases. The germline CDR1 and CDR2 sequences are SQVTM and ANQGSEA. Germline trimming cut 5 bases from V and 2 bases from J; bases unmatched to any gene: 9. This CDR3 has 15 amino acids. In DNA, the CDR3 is TGCAGCGTTCAAACCGGGACAGGGGCCCCCTACGAGCAGTACTTC. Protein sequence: CSVQTGTGAPYEQYF.

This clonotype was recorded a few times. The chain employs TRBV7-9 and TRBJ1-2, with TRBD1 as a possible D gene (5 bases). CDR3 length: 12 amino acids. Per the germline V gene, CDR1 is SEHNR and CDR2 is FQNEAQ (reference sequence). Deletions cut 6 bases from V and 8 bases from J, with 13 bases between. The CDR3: CASSLVGRGYTF. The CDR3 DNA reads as TGTGCCAGCAGTCTTGTGGGGCGCGGCTACACCTTC.

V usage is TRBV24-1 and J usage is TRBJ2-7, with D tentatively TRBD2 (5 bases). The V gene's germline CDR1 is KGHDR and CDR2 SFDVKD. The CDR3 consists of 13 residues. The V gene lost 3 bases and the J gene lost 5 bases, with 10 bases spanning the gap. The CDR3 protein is CATSDRGFNEQYF. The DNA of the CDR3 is TGTGCCACCAGTGATAGAGGGTTCAACGAGCAGTACTTC.

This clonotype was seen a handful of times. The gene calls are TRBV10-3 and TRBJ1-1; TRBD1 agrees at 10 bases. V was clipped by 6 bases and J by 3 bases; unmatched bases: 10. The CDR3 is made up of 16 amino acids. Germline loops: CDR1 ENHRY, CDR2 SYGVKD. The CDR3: CAIRGTGADRYTEAFF. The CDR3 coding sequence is TGTGCCATCAGAGGGACAGGGGCCGACCGGTACACTGAAGCTTTCTTT.

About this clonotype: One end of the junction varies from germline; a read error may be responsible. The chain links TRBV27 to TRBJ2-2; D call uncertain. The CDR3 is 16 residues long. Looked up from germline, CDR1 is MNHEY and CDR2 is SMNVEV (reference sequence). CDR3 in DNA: TGTGCCGGCAGTTTATCTTCCCCTGCGAACACCGGGGAGCTGTTTTTT. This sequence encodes CAGSLSSPANTGELFF.

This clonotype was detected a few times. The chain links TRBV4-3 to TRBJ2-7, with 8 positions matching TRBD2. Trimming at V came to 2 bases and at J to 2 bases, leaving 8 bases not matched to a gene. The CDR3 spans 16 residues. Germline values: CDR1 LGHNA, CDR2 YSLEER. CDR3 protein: CASSQSTSGGTYEQYF. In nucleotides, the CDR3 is TGCGCCAGCAGCCAATCCACCAGCGGGGGAACCTACGAGCAGTACTTC.

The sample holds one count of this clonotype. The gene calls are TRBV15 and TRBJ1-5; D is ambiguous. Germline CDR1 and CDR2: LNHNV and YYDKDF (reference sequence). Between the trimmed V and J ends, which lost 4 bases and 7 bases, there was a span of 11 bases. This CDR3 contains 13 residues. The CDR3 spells CATSTDVWQPQHF. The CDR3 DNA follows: TGTGCCACCAGCACCGATGTTTGGCAGCCCCAGCATTTT.

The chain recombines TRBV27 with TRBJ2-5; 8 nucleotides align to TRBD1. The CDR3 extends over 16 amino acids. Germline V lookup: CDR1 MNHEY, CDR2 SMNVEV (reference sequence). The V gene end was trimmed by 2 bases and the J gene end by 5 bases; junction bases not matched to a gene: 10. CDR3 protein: CASSLLRSTGAETQYF. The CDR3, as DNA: TGTGCCAGCAGTTTACTCCGGTCGACAGGGGCCGAGACCCAGTACTTC.

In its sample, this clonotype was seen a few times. The CDR3 DNA reads as TGTGCCTGGAGCCCGTCAAACTATGGCTACACCTTC. This translates into CAWSPSNYGYTF. This chain joins TRBV30 and TRBJ1-2, with D unresolved. The CDR3 has 12 amino acids. V was cut by 3 bases and J by 2 bases, with 7 bases left in between. Germline-derived CDR1 and CDR2 are GTSNPN and SVGIG (reference sequence).

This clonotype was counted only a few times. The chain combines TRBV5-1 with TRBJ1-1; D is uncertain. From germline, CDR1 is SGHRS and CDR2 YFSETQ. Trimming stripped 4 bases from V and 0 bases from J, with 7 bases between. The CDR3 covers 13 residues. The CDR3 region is CASSTDLNTEAFF. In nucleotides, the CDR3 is TGCGCCAGCAGCACCGATTTGAACACTGAAGCTTTCTTT.